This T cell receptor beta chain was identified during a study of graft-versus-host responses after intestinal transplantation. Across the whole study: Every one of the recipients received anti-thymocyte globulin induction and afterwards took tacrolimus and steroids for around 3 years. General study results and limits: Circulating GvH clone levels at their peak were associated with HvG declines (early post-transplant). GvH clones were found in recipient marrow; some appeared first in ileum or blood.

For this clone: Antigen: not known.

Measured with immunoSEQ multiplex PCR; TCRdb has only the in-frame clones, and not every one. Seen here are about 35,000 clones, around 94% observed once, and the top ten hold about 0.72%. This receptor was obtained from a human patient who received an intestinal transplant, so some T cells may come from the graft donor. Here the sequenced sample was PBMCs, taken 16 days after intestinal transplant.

Here the CDR3 reads CASSPPLEHTSRGIYYEQYF. For the CDR3, the DNA is TGTGCCAGCTCACCACCCCTGGAACACACTAGCAGGGGAATTTACTACGAGCAGTACTTC. The chain employs TRBV18 and TRBJ2-7; perhaps D is TRBD1 or TRBD2 (6 bases each). Per the germline V gene, CDR1 is KGHSH and CDR2 is LQKENI. V was clipped by 0 bases and J by 3 bases, with 27 bases between them. This CDR3 comprises 20 residues.